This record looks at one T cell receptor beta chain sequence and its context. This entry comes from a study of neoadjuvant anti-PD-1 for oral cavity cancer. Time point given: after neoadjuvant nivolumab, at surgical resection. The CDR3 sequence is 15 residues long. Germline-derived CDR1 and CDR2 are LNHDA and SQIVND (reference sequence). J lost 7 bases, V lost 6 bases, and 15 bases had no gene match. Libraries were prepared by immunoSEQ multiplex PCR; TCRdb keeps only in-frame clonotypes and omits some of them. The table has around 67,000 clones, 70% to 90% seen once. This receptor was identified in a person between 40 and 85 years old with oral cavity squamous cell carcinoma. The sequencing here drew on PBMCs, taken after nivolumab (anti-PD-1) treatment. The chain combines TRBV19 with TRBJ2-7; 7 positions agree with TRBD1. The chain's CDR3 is CASSRGTGPLGEQYF. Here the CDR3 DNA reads TGTGCCAGTAGCAGGGGGACCGGGCCGTTGGGGGAGCAGTACTTC. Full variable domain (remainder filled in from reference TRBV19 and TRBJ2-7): DGGITQSPKYLFRKEGQNVTLSCEQNLNHDAMYWYRQDPGQGLRLIYYSQIVNDFQKGDIAEGYSVSREKKESFPLTVTSAQKNPTAFYLCASSRGTGPLGEQYFGPGTRLTVT.